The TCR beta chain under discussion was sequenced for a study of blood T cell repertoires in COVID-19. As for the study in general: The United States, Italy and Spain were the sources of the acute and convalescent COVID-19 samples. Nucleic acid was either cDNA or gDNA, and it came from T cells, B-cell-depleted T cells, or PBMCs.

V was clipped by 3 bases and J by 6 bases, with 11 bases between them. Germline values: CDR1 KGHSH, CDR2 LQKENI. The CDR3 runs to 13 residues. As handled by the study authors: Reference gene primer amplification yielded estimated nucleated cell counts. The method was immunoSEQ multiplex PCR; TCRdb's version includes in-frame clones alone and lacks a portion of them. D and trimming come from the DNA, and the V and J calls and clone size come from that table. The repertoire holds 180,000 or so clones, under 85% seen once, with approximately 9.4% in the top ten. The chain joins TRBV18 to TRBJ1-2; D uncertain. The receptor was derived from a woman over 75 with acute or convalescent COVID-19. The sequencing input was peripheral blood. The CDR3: CASSPSSQNGYTF. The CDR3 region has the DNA TGTGCCAGCTCACCGAGTTCACAGAATGGCTACACCTTC.